The TCR beta chain under discussion was sequenced for a study of Graves' ophthalmopathy and Graves' hyperthyroidism. Using RNA transcripts, the TCR beta CDR3 regions were amplified. Following a first-round RT-PCR that used HTBI primers, a second-round multiplex PCR was carried out. TCRdb processed the multiplex PCR reads anew with MiXCR; each CDR3 protein has one entry. The table shows 300,000 to 500,000 distinct CDR3 sequences, with just over 15% occurring only once. This clonotype came up many times. The germline CDR1 and CDR2 sequences are SGHAT and FQNNGV. The CDR3 runs to 16 residues. The germline V and J ends were trimmed by 1 base and 4 bases, with 16 bases remaining between them. Hyperthyroidism was classified as stable if no ophthalmopathy occurred within 18 months of follow-up.

The chain combines TRBV11-2 with TRBJ1-2; D gene unclear. The sequenced sample consisted of peripheral blood. This receptor was identified in a woman aged 18-29 years with stable Graves' hyperthyroidism. The CDR3 DNA reads TGTGCCAGCAGCTTAGGACTAGCGACGGGTCTCTATGGCTACACCTTC. Its translation: CASSLGLATGLYGYTF.